This T cell receptor beta chain was documented in a study of regulatory T cells in long-lasting Graves disease. Study information: With positive TSH receptor antibodies and over 5 years of antithyroid drugs, Graves' disease was considered persistent.

This clonotype appeared a few times. Arm-PCR of CDR3 regions and iRepertoire HTBI primers were the basis on which TCR beta libraries were built. TCRdb itself ran the multiplex PCR reads through MiXCR, one entry per CDR3 protein. The repertoire consists of about 660,000 distinct CDR3 sequences, with around 30% occurring once and the leading ten covering around 42%. Sample time point: persistent/refractory GD, antithyroid drugs over 5 years with positive TRAb. Researchers made the TCR library from RNA that was extracted from PBMCs. Germline V gene data show CDR1 as LNHDA and CDR2 as SQIVND (reference sequence). The CDR3 is made up of 16 amino acids. The V gene lost 3 bases and the J gene lost 6 bases, with 18 bases spanning the gap.

The receptor's source is a female donor with Graves disease. The chain recombines TRBV19 with TRBJ1-5; D is undetermined. The sequenced sample was peripheral blood mononuclear cells (PBMCs), obtained when the disease was refractory, from a patient treated with antithyroid drugs. This chain's CDR3 is CASSIRTVSGSQPQHF. The DNA of the CDR3 is TGTGCCAGTAGTATCCGGACGGTCTCGGGCAGTCAGCCCCAGCATTTT.